Each of the 25 T cell receptor beta chains below was sequenced from the same sample in a study of T-cell reconstitution after alpha-beta-depleted transplantation in children. As it was prepared, the TCRbeta library received unique molecular identifiers. TCRdb re-called the PCR reads through MiXCR, storing one row per CDR3 protein. The table has around 800,000 distinct CDR3 sequences, 15% to 20% seen once. The specimen comprised PBMCs, mostly from graft donor cells, sampled 360 days after TCRalphabeta/CD19-depleted stem cell transplant. These receptor sequences come from a male patient under 18 who had a stem cell transplant for acute lymphoblastic leukemia, so the T cells may come from the graft donor.

In its sample, this clonotype was seen a few times. The V gene is TRBV29-1, the J gene TRBJ2-2; TRBD1 might be the D (6 bases). The germline V gene has CDR1 SQVTM and CDR2 ANQGSEA. CDR3 length: 15 residues. Trimming took off 4 bases at V and 0 bases at J, with 12 bases between the two ends. The chain's CDR3 is CSVGGTTSNTGELFF. As DNA, the CDR3 is TGCAGCGTTGGAGGGACAACCTCGAACACCGGGGAGCTGTTTTTT.

This clonotype was seen more than once but under ten times. The chain carries TRBV5-1 and TRBJ1-2, with D perhaps matching TRBD1 (5 bases). Germline CDR1 reads SGHRS; CDR2 reads YFSETQ. Trimming took off 5 bases at V and 4 bases at J, with 18 bases between the two ends. This CDR3 comprises 15 residues. DNA of the CDR3: TGCGCCAGCAGTCTTACTCAGGGAAGTAGCTATGGCTACACCTTC. Protein: CASSLTQGSSYGYTF.

This clonotype was seen a handful of times. This chain uses TRBV19 with TRBJ2-1; TRBD2 aligns across 9 bases. V was pared by 5 bases and J by 2 bases, with 10 bases of the junction left unmatched. CDR1 and CDR2 (germline): LNHDA, SQIVND (reference sequence). The CDR3 has 17 residues. CDR3 protein: CASSAIAGVSAYNEQFF. The CDR3 nucleotides read TGTGCCAGTAGTGCCATAGCGGGAGTTTCCGCCTACAATGAGCAGTTCTTC.

This clonotype was counted between two and nine times. The V gene is TRBV15, the J gene TRBJ2-3; D not certain. V was trimmed by 1 base and J by 9 bases, leaving 11 bases between them. The CDR3 covers 13 residues. Germline CDR1 and CDR2: LNHNV and YYDKDF (reference sequence). Written as DNA, the CDR3 is TGTGCCACCAGCAGAGTGGCCAGCGTCACGCAGTATTTT. The encoded protein is CATSRVASVTQYF.

The chain combines TRBV15 with TRBJ2-1, with 7 bases lining up with TRBD1. CDR1 is LNHNV and CDR2 is YYDKDF in the germline V gene (reference sequence). The CDR3 contains 16 residues. The trim removed 5 bases at V and 0 bases at J, leaving 7 bases unmatched. The DNA of the CDR3 is TGTGCCACCAGCCCAACGGACAGGAGCTCCTACAATGAGCAGTTCTTC. This codes for CATSPTDRSSYNEQFF. The full variable domain, completed using reference TRBV15 and TRBJ2-1, is DAMVIQNPRYQVTQFGKPVTLSCSQTLNHNVMYWYQQKSSQAPKLLFHYYDKDFNNEADTPDNFQSRRPNTSFCFLDIRSPGLGDTAMYLCATSPTDRSSYNEQFFGPGTRLTVL.

This clonotype turned up a few times. V gene TRBV7-6 combines with J gene TRBJ2-3; D might be TRBD2 (6 bases). CDR1 is SGHVS, CDR2 FNYEAQ, per germline. Trimming shortened V by 2 bases and J by 0 bases, and 9 bases separated the two germline ends. This CDR3 has 15 amino acids. The CDR3, as DNA: TGTGCCAGCAGCTTATACGGGGGAAGCACAGATACGCAGTATTTT. This gives the protein CASSLYGGSTDTQYF.

The genes are TRBV12-3 or TRBV12-4 and TRBJ2-5; D remains unclear. There are 14 residues in the CDR3. The V gene lost 4 bases and the J gene lost 2 bases, with 11 bases spanning the gap. Here the CDR3 DNA reads TGTGCCAGCAGTTGGATGGTGGGGCAAGAGACCCAGTACTTC. Protein sequence: CASSWMVGQETQYF.

In this sample, this clonotype turned up many times. The chain recombines TRBV24-1 with TRBJ2-2; D remains ambiguous. CDR3 length: 14 amino acids. Germline lookup yields CDR1 KGHDR and CDR2 SFDVKD. Trimming left V 3 bases short and J 0 bases short, with 4 bases between. Here the CDR3 reads CATSDHTNTGELFF. As DNA, the CDR3 is TGTGCCACCAGTGATCATACGAACACCGGGGAGCTGTTTTTT.

Worth noting for this clonotype: Without the conserved terminal phenylalanine or tryptophan, this CDR3 likely stems from a read error. This chain links TRBV12-3 or TRBV12-4 with TRBJ2-1; no definite D call. There are 15 residues in the CDR3. V lost 0 bases and J lost 4, with 10 bases in between. Here the CDR3 DNA reads TGTGCCAGCAGTTTAGCCCCGGACCAATACAATGAGCAGTTCTTA. This gives the protein CASSLAPDQYNEQFL.

The gene calls are TRBV18 and TRBJ2-2, with D possibly being TRBD1 (5 bases). The CDR3 extends over 15 amino acids. V was cut by 0 bases and J by 5 bases, with 10 bases left in between. Germline V gene sequence: CDR1 KGHSH, CDR2 LQKENI. CDR3 sequence reads: CASSPPHRSTGELFF. In DNA form, the CDR3 reads TGTGCCAGCTCACCACCTCACAGGTCTACCGGGGAGCTGTTTTTT.

This CDR3 reads CSVDSSGAGYEQYF. The CDR3 coding sequence is TGCAGCGTTGATTCTTCAGGGGCAGGCTACGAGCAGTACTTC. The chain uses TRBV29-1 and TRBJ2-7; weak D call: TRBD1 (6 bases). V gave up 3 bases and J gave up 3 bases, with 15 bases separating them. Germline CDR1 SQVTM, CDR2 ANQGSEA. The CDR3 has 14 amino acids.

The chain carries TRBV5-1 and TRBJ1-2; tentative D call: TRBD1 (5 bases). CDR1 is SGHRS, CDR2 YFSETQ, per germline. CDR3 size: 13 residues. With 2 bases removed from V and 3 bases from J, the gap between germline ends came to 8 bases. CDR3 nucleotides: TGCGCCAGCAGCTTTAAGGGGCACTATGGCTACACCTTC. Translation gives CASSFKGHYGYTF.

This clonotype was detected once. The chain combines TRBV4-1 with TRBJ1-4, with 7 bases aligning to TRBD1. J gave up 4 bases and V 4 bases, and 6 bases lay outside the gene matches. Germline-derived CDR1 and CDR2 are MGHRA and YSYEKL. CDR3 length: 15 amino acids. The CDR3 spells CASSRTGTVNEKLFF. CDR3 nucleotides: TGCGCCAGCAGCCGAACCGGGACAGTTAATGAAAAACTGTTTTTT.

This clonotype was counted between two and nine times. A read error may be the cause here, since a much bigger clone is one base away. The chain employs TRBV5-1 and TRBJ2-7, with 11 bases fitting TRBD1. The CDR3 is 15 residues long. Germline CDR1 reads SGHRS; CDR2 reads YFSETQ. Trimming at V came to 0 bases and at J to 2 bases, leaving 1 base not matched to a gene. CDR3 nucleotide sequence: TGCGCCAGCAGCTTGGAGGGACAGGGGGCCTACGAGCAGTACTTC. Translated: CASSLEGQGAYEQYF.

A few counts support this clonotype. The chain carries TRBV29-1 and TRBJ1-1, with 8 bases that match TRBD1. The CDR3 loop spans 13 amino acids. The V segment lost 5 bases and the J segment 4 bases; nucleotides outside the gene matches: 6. The germline CDR1 and CDR2 sequences are SQVTM and ANQGSEA. The DNA for the CDR3 is TGCAGCGTTTGCAGGGGGCGCGGCACTGAAGCTTTCTTT. Translated, it gives CSVCRGRGTEAFF. Complete variable domain (other parts from reference TRBV29-1 and TRBJ1-1): SAVISQKPSRDICQRGTSLTIQCQVDSQVTMMFWYRQQPGQSLTLIATANQGSEATYESGFVIDKFPISRPNLTFSTLTVSNMSPEDSSIYLCSVCRGRGTEAFFGQGTRLTVV.

This clonotype was found a few times. The V call is TRBV12-3 or TRBV12-4, the J call TRBJ2-6; tentative D call: TRBD1 (6 bases). The CDR3 runs to 18 residues. Trimming shortened V by 3 bases and J by 2 bases, and 17 bases separated the two germline ends. In nucleotides, the CDR3 is TGTGCCAGCAGTTTCGGGACACTTACCCCTACTGGGGCCAACGTCCTGACTTTC. Amino acids: CASSFGTLTPTGANVLTF.

Turning to this clonotype: A read error may produce the germline difference seen at one junction end. The CDR3 nucleotides are TGTGCCTGGAGTAGTCCCAGCCCCCTAGCAGAAGTCTTC. This sequence encodes CAWSSPSPLAEVF. The chain carries TRBV30 and TRBJ2-7, with D perhaps TRBD2 (5 bases). CDR1 and CDR2 (germline): GTSNPN, SVGIG (reference sequence). This CDR3 contains 13 residues.

The rearrangement links TRBV10-1 to TRBJ2-7, with 15 bases that match TRBD2. Germline V CDR1 and CDR2: WNHNN, SYGVQD (reference sequence). The CDR3 has 17 amino acids. The junction had 8 bases not matched to a gene; V was cut back by 3 bases and J by 5 bases. The CDR3 region is CASSDQGLAGGSHEQYF. Written as DNA, the CDR3 is TGCGCCAGCAGTGACCAGGGACTAGCGGGAGGAAGCCACGAGCAGTACTTC.

This chain links TRBV7-2 with TRBJ2-7; no definite D call. This CDR3 region has 15 residues. The germline V and J ends were trimmed by 1 base and 6 bases, with 16 bases remaining between them. Germline V CDR1 and CDR2: SGHTA, FQGNSA. CDR3 residues: CASSLVRWANGEQYF. CDR3 nucleotides: TGTGCCAGCAGCTTAGTTCGCTGGGCTAACGGCGAGCAGTACTTC.

There are a few counts of this clonotype. J is TRBJ1-2 and V is TRBV4-2; D remains unclear. This CDR3 is 16 amino acids long. Per the germline V gene, CDR1 is LGHNA and CDR2 is YNFKEQ. Trimming left V 3 bases short and J 4 bases short, with 18 bases between. CDR3 in DNA: TGTGCCAGCAGCCAGCAACGTTGGGCAGGTTCCTATGGCTACACCTTC. It translates to CASSQQRWAGSYGYTF.

This clonotype was observed a handful of times. V and J are TRBV19 and TRBJ1-5; TRBD1 aligns across 8 bases. Trimming took 7 bases from V and 6 from J; bases not matched to a gene: 11. The germline V gene encodes CDR1 LNHDA and CDR2 SQIVND (reference sequence). This CDR3 is 15 amino acids long. CDR3 in DNA: TGTGCCAGTAAAACCGGGACAGGCGCCAGTCAGCCCCAGCATTTT. This sequence encodes CASKTGTGASQPQHF.

The chain recombines TRBV24-1 with TRBJ2-2; either TRBD1 or TRBD2 may supply D (5 bases each). CDR1 is KGHDR, CDR2 SFDVKD, per germline. V gave up 2 bases and J gave up 0 bases, with 12 bases separating them. The CDR3 covers 17 residues. The CDR3 DNA reads TGTGCCACCAGTGATTCCCTGGGACCATCGAACACCGGGGAGCTGTTTTTT. Its translation is CATSDSLGPSNTGELFF.

The chain couples TRBV4-1 to TRBJ2-1; D is uncertain. The length of the CDR3 is 15 residues. Per the germline V gene, CDR1 is MGHRA and CDR2 is YSYEKL. V gave up 0 bases and J gave up 7 bases, with 13 bases separating them. The CDR3 protein is CASSQDPYSENEQFF. The CDR3 DNA reads as TGCGCCAGCAGCCAAGATCCTTATTCGGAGAATGAGCAGTTCTTC.

V is TRBV7-6 and J is TRBJ2-3; D is possibly TRBD2 (6 bases). The V and J ends lost 1 base and 0 bases respectively, with 8 bases between them. CDR1 and CDR2 from the germline V gene are SGHVS and FNYEAQ. This CDR3 spans 15 amino acids. CDR3 residues: CASSLEGTSTDTQYF. Here the CDR3 DNA reads TGTGCCAGCAGCTTAGAAGGGACTAGCACAGATACGCAGTATTTT.

The chain employs TRBV10-2 and TRBJ2-2; 10 bases are shared with TRBD2. The ends lost 5 bases at V and 3 bases at J; junction bases unmatched: 6. In germline, CDR1 is WSHSY, CDR2 SAAADI. The CDR3 covers 16 residues. This CDR3 reads CASSPGLAVYTGELFF. As DNA, the CDR3 is TGCGCCAGCAGTCCCGGACTAGCGGTATACACCGGGGAGCTGTTTTTT.